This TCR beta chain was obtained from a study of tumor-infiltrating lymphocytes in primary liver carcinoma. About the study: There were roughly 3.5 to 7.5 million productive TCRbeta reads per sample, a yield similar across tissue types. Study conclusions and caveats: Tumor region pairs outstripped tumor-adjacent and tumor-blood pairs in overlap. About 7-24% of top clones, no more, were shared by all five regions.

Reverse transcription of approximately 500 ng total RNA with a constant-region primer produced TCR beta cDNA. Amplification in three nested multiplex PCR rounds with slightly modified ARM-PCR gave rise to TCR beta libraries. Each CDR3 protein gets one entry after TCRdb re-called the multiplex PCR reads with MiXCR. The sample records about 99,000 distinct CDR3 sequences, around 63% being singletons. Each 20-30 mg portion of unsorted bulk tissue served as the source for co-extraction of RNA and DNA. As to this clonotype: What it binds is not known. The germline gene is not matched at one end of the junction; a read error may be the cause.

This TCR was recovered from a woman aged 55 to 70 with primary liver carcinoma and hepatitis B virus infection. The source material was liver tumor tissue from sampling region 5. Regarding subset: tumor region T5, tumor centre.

The CDR3, as DNA: TGTGCCAGCGGCTTGACTGGTAAGCAGTTCTTC. Translated, it gives CASGLTGKQFF. The rearrangement uses TRBV11-3 and TRBJ2-1; D call uncertain. CDR3 size: 11 residues. Germline-derived CDR1 and CDR2 are SGHNT and YENEEA.